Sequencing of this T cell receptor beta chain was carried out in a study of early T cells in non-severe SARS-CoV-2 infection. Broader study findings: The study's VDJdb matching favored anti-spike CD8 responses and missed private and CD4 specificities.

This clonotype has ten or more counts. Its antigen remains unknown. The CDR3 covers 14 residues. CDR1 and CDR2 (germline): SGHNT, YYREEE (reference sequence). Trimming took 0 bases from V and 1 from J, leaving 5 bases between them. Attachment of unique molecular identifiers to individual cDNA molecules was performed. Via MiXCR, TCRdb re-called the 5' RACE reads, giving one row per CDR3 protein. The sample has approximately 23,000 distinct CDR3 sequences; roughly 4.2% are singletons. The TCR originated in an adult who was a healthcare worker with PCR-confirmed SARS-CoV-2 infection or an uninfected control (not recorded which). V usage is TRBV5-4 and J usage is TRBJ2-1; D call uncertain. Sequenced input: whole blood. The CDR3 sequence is CASSLGRSYNEQFF. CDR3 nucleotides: TGTGCCAGCAGCTTGGGTCGGTCCTACAATGAGCAGTTCTTC.